These T cell receptor beta chains were read from a single sample in a study of cytomegalovirus exposure and HLA in healthy donors. The method was immunoSEQ multiplex PCR; TCRdb's version includes in-frame clones alone and lacks a portion of them. The sample has around 300,000 clones, 65% to 90% seen once. Sequenced input: PBMCs. Receptor source: a woman aged 18-29 years in good health and CMV-seronegative. CDR3s include the opening cysteine and the closing phenylalanine or tryptophan. The D gene is left open where the match is weak. Clone size appears in some rows only: once, few, many, or a class for an expanded clone.

clone_size,j_call,d_call,v_call,cdr3_nt,cdr3_aa
NA,TRBJ2-1,NA,TRBV30,TGTGCCTGGAGCGGAGCAGGGAACCCAAATGTTTTTTTCTTC,CAWSGAGNPNVFFF
few,TRBJ2-5,NA,TRBV7-3,TGTGCCAGCAGCTCGTCTGCGGGGGCGGGGGAGACCCAGTACTTC,CASSSSAGAGETQYF
NA,TRBJ1-6,NA,TRBV5-1,TGCGCCAGCAGCAGGGGCCATGGGACACCCCTCCACTTT,CASSRGHGTPLHF
NA,TRBJ2-7,TRBD1,TRBV5-1,TGCGCCAGCAGTACCGGGACAGGGAGCGCCTACGAGCAGTACTTC,CASSTGTGSAYEQYF
NA,TRBJ2-3,NA,TRBV6-5,TGTGCCAGCAGTTACGGTAATAGCGGACGCACAGATACGCAGTATTTT,CASSYGNSGRTDTQYF
NA,TRBJ2-7,TRBD2,TRBV4-1,TGCGCCAGCAGCCAAGGGCGGACTAGCACCAGGGAGCAGTACTTC,CASSQGRTSTREQYF
NA,TRBJ2-5,NA,TRBV27,TGTGCCAGCAGTTCCCTGACAGGCCGAATTCAAGAGACCCAGTACTTC,CASSSLTGRIQETQYF
NA,TRBJ2-7,TRBD1,TRBV27,TGTGCCAGCAGTTCCTTCGTTAGGACAGGGAGAGTCGGGGAGCAGTACTTC,CASSSFVRTGRVGEQYF
NA,TRBJ1-1,NA,TRBV19,TGTGCCAGTAGTGGTTACAGGGCTAACACTGAAGCTTTCTTT,CASSGYRANTEAFF
NA,TRBJ1-6,TRBD1,TRBV19,TGTGCCACCGGGACAGGGGAGATTGGATCACCCCTCCACTTT,CATGTGEIGSPLHF
NA,TRBJ1-2,NA,TRBV6-6,TGTGCCAGCCTCAGTTACCCACCTAACTATGGCTACACCTTC,CASLSYPPNYGYTF
many,TRBJ1-4,NA,TRBV5-1,TGCGCCAGCAGCCCGACTACAACTAATGAAAAACTGTTTTTT,CASSPTTTNEKLFF
NA,TRBJ2-7,TRBD1,TRBV30,TGTGCCCGGAAGGGGGCCGTCTACGAGCAGTACTTC,CARKGAVYEQYF
NA,TRBJ1-1,NA,TRBV5-1,TGCGCCAGCAGCGGGTCGTTGGGGGGGCCCACTGAAGCTTTCTTT,CASSGSLGGPTEAFF
NA,TRBJ2-1,NA,TRBV5-1,TGCGCCAGCAGCTCGTATGGACAGAGCTCCTACAATGAGCAGTTCTTC,CASSSYGQSSYNEQFF
NA,TRBJ2-3,NA,TRBV5-6,TGTGCCAGCAGCTTCGGGATACATACAGATACGCAGTATTTT,CASSFGIHTDTQYF
NA,TRBJ2-7,TRBD1,TRBV6-5,TGTGCCAGCAGGTCCGGGACAGGGGGGGAGCAGTACTTC,CASRSGTGGEQYF
NA,TRBJ2-1,NA,TRBV2,TGTGCCAGCAGTAAACTACGACCCGCACGGCTTGGGGCCAGCCGATTCTTC,CASSKLRPARLGASRFF
NA,TRBJ1-6,NA,TRBV4-1,TGCGCCAGCAGCCAGAAACAGGGAGAGTTCAATTCACCCCTCCACTTT,CASSQKQGEFNSPLHF
NA,TRBJ2-5,TRBD2,TRBV7-8,TGTGCCAGCAGCTTAGACGCTAGCGGGAGGGTCGAGACCCAGTACTTC,CASSLDASGRVETQYF
few,TRBJ1-5,NA,TRBV19,TGTGCCAGTAGTGAACAGAGAAATCAGCCCCAGCATTTT,CASSEQRNQPQHF
NA,TRBJ1-5,TRBD1,TRBV7-2,TGTGCCAGCAGCAAAGGAGGGGGCGGACTGATCTATCAGCCCCAGCATTTT,CASSKGGGGLIYQPQHF
NA,TRBJ1-2,TRBD1,TRBV11-2,TGTGCCAGCAGCCCACAGGGGGCTGGGAGCTACACCTTC,CASSPQGAGSYTF
NA,TRBJ2-7,NA,TRBV6-5,TGTGCCAGCAGTCTCGGACAGAGCTCCTACGAGCAGTACTTC,CASSLGQSSYEQYF
once,TRBJ2-7,NA,TRBV15,TGTGCCACCAGCAGAGATTTCCCCACTCAGGGCTACGAGCAGTACTTC,CATSRDFPTQGYEQYF
once,TRBJ1-1,NA,TRBV10-1,TGCGCCAGCAGTGGGACAGCCACCGAAGCTTTCTTT,CASSGTATEAFF
NA,TRBJ2-3,TRBD2,TRBV11-3,TGTGCCAGCAGCACCTGGACTAGCGCCAGCACAGATACGCAGTATTTT,CASSTWTSASTDTQYF
NA,TRBJ2-7,TRBD2,TRBV18,TGTGCCAGCTCACCTGGACTAGCGGGAGGCGAGCAGTACTTC,CASSPGLAGGEQYF
NA,TRBJ2-7,TRBD2,TRBV7-9,TGTGCCAGCAGCTTAGGGGCGGGGGGTGCCTACGAGCAGTACTTC,CASSLGAGGAYEQYF
NA,TRBJ1-1,TRBD1,TRBV5-1,TGCGCCAGCAGCCTGGGACAGATGAACACTGAAGCTTTCTTT,CASSLGQMNTEAFF
once,TRBJ1-2,TRBD1,TRBV29-1,TGCAGCGTCGCTGACAGGGGTCTTAACTATGGCTACACCTTC,CSVADRGLNYGYTF
NA,TRBJ1-1,TRBD1,TRBV6-6,TGTGCCAGCAGTTCTAGACAGGGCCCCGGGAACACTGAAGCTTTCTTT,CASSSRQGPGNTEAFF
NA,TRBJ2-3,TRBD1,TRBV19,TGTGCCACCATCGCCCCGACAGGGATGATGACAGATACGCAGTATTTT,CATIAPTGMMTDTQYF
NA,TRBJ2-7,NA,TRBV5-1,TGCGCCAGCAGCTTGGCCTGGTCGGGCGAGCAGTACTTC,CASSLAWSGEQYF
NA,TRBJ2-1,NA,TRBV7-6,TGTGCCAGCAGCTTAGGTAGCTGGAAGGTAAATGAGCAGTTCTTC,CASSLGSWKVNEQFF
NA,TRBJ1-4,TRBD1,TRBV19,TGTGCCAGTAGAGGTGGCGGGACAGGGAATGAAAAACTGTTTTTT,CASRGGGTGNEKLFF
few,TRBJ2-7,TRBD1,TRBV27,TGTGCCAGCAGTTTATCGGCAGGGGGTTACGAGCAGTACTTC,CASSLSAGGYEQYF
NA,TRBJ2-1,TRBD2,TRBV5-1,TGCGCCAGCACCATCGGGACTAGCGATTACAATGAGCAGTTCTTC,CASTIGTSDYNEQFF
NA,TRBJ2-7,NA,TRBV6-5,TGTGCCAGCAGTACCCGTGGGGGGACGGGTTACGAGCAGTACTTC,CASSTRGGTGYEQYF